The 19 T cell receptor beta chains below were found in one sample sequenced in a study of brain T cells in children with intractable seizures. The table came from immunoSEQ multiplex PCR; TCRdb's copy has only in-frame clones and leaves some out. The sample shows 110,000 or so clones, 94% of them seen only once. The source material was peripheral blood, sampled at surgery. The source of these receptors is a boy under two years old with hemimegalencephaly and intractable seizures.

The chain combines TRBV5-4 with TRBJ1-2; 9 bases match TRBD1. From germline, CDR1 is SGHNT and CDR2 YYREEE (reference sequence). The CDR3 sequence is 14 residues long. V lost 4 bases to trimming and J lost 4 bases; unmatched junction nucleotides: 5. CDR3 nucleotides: TGTGCCAGCAGCCCGGGACAGGGTCGCTATGGCTACACCTTC. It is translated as CASSPGQGRYGYTF.

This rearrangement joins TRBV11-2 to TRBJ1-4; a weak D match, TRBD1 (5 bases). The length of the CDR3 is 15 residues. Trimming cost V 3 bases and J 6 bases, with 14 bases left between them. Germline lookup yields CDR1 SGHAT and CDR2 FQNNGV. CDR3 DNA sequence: TGTGCCAGCAGCTTGGGACTCCGGGGAGATGAAAAACTGTTTTTT. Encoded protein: CASSLGLRGDEKLFF.

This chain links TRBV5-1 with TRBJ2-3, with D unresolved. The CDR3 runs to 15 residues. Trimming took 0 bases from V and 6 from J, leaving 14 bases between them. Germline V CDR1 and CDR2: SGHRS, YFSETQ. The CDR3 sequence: CASSLAGTVRDTQYF. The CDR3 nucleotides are TGCGCCAGCAGCTTGGCCGGCACCGTGAGGGATACGCAGTATTTT.

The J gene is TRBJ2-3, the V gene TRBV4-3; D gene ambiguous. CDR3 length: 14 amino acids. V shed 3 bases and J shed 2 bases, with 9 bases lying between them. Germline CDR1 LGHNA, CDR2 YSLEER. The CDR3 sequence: CASSQTLTTDTQYF. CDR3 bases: TGCGCCAGCAGCCAGACGTTAACCACAGATACGCAGTATTTT.

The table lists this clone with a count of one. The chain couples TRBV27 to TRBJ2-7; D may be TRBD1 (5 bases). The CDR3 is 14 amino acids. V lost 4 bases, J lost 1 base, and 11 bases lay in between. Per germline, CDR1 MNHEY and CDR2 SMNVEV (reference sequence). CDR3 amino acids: CASSSLGASYEQYF. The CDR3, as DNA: TGTGCCAGCAGTTCCCTAGGGGCATCCTACGAGCAGTACTTC.

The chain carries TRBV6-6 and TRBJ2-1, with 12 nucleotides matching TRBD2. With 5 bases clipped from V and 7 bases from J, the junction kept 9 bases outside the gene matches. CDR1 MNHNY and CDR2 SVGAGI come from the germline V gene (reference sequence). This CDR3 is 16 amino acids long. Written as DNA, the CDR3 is TGTGCCAGCAGTACCCTGACTAGCGGGGGTGTGAATGAGCAGTTCTTC. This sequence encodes CASSTLTSGGVNEQFF.

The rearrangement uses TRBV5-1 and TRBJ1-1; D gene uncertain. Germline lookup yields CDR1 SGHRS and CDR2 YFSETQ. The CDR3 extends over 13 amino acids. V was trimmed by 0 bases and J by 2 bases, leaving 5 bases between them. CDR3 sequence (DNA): TGCGCCAGCAGCTTGGAGGGAAACACTGAAGCTTTCTTT. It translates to CASSLEGNTEAFF.

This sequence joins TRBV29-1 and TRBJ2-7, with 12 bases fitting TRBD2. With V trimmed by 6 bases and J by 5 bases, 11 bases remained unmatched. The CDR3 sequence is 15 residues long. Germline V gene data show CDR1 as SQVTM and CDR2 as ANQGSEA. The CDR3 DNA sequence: TGCAGCGTGGCGGGGCTAGCGGGAGGGTCGGACGAGCAGTACTTC. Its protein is CSVAGLAGGSDEQYF.

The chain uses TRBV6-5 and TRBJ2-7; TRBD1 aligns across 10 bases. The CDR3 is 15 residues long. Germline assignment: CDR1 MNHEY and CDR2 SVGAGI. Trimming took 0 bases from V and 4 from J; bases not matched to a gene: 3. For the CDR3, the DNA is TGTGCCAGCAGTTACTCGACGGGACAGGGGTACGAGCAGTACTTC. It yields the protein CASSYSTGQGYEQYF.

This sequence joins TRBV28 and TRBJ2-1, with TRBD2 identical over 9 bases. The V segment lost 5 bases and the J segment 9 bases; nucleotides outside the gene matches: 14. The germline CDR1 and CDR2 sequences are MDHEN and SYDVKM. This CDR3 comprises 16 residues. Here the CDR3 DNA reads TGTGCCAGCAGTCCCGATAGCGGGAGACCCAGAGTTGAGCAGTTCTTC. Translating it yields CASSPDSGRPRVEQFF.

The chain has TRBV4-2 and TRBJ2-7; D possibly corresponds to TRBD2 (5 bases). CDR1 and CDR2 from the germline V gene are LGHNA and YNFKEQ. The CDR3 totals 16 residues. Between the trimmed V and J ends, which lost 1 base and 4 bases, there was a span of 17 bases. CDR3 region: CASSQGPPHGGYEQYF. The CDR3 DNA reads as TGTGCCAGCAGCCAAGGCCCCCCCCACGGCGGGTACGAGCAGTACTTC.

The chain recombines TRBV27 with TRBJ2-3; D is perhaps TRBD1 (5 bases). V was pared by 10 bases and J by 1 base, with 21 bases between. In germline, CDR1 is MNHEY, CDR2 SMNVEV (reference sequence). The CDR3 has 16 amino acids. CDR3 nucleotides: TGTGCCACCAGGGCCCCTGGACATGGAGGCACAGATACGCAGTATTTT. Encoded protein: CATRAPGHGGTDTQYF.

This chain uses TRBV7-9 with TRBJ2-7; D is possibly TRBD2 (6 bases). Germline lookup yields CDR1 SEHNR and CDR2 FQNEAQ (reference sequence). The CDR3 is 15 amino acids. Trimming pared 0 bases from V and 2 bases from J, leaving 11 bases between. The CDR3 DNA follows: TGTGCCAGCAGCTTAGCATCCGGCGGGACCTACGAGCAGTACTTC. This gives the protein CASSLASGGTYEQYF.

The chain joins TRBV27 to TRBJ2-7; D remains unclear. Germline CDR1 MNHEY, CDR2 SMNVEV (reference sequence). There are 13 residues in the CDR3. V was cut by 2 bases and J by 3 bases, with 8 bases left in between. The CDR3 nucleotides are TGTGCCAGCAGTTTAATTAAAAGCTACGAGCAGTACTTC. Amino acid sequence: CASSLIKSYEQYF.

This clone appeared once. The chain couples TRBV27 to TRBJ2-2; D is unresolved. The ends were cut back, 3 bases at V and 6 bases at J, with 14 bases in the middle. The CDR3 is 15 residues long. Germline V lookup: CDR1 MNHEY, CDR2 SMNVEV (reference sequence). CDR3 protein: CASSFIPDLAGELFF. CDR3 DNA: TGTGCCAGCAGTTTCATCCCAGATCTGGCCGGGGAGCTGTTTTTT.

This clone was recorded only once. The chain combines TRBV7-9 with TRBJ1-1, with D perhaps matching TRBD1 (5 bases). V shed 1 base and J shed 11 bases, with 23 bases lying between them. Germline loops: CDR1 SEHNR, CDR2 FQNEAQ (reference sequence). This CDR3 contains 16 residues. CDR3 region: CASSLESTGGLEAAFF. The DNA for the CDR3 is TGTGCCAGCAGCTTAGAGTCAACGGGGGGGTTGGAGGCGGCTTTCTTT.

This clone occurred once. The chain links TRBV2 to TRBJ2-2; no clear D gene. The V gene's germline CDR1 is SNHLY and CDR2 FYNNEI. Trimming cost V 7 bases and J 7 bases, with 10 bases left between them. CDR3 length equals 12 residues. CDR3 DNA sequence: TGTGCCAGCAACAGCTTCGGCGGGGAGCTGTTTTTT. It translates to CASNSFGGELFF.

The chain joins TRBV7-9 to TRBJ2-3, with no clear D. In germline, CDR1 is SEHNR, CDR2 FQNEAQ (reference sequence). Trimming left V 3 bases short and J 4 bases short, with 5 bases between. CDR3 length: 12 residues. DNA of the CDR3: TGTGCCAGCAGCTTTCATGCAGATACGCAGTATTTT. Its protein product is CASSFHADTQYF.

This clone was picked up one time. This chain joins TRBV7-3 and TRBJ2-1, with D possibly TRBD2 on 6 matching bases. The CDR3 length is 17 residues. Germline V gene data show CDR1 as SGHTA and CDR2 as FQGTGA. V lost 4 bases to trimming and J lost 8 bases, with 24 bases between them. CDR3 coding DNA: TGTGCCAGCAGCTCTCGACCGGGGCTAGCGATTAATCATGAGCAGTTCTTC. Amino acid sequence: CASSSRPGLAINHEQFF.